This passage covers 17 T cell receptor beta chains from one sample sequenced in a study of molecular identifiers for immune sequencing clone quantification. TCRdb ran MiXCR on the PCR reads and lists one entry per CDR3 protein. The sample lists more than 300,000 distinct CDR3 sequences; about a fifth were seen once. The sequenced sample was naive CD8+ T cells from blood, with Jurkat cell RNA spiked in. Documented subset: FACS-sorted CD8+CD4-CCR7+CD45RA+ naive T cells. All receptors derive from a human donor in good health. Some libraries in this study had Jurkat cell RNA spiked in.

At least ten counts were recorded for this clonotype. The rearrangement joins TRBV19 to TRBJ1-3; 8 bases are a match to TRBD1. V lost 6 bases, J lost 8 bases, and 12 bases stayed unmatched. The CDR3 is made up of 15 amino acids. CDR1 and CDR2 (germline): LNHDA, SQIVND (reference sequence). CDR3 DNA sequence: TGTGCCAGTAGACTGATGTGGCAGGGGGCGGACACCATATATTTT. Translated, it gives CASRLMWQGADTIYF.

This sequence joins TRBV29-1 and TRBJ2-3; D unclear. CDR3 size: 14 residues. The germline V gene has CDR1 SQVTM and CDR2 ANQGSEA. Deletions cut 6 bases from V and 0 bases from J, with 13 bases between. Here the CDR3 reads CSVDMIPSTDTQYF. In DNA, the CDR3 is TGCAGCGTCGACATGATACCTAGCACAGATACGCAGTATTTT.

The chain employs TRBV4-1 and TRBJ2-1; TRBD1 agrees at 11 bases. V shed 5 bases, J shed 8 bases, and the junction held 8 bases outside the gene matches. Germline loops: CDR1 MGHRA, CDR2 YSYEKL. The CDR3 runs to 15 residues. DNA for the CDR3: TGCGCCAGCAGCGAACGGGACAGGGGGTTCGATGAGCAGTTCTTC. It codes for CASSERDRGFDEQFF.

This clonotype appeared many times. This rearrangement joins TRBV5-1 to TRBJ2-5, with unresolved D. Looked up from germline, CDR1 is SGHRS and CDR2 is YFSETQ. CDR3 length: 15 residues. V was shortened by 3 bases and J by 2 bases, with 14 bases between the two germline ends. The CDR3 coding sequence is TGCGCCAGCAGCTGGTCGCTGTCCGAGCAAGAGACCCAGTACTTC. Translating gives CASSWSLSEQETQYF. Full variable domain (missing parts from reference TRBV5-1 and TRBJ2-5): KAGVTQTPRYLIKTRGQQVTLSCSPISGHRSVSWYQQTPGQGLQFLFEYFSETQRNKGNFPGRFSGRQFSNSRSEMNVSTLELGDSALYLCASSWSLSEQETQYFGPGTRLLVL.

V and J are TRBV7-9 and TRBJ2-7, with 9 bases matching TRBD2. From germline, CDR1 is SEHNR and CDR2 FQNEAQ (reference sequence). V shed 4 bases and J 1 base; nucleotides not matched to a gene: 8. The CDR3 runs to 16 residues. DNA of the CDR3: TGTGCCAGCAGCTCATCGGGGACTAGCTTTTCCTACGAGCAGTACTTC. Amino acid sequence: CASSSSGTSFSYEQYF. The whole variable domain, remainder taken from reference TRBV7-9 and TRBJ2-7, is DTGVSQNPRHKITKRGQNVTFRCDPISEHNRLYWYRQTLGQGPEFLTYFQNEAQLEKSRLLSDRFSAERPKGSFSTLEIQRTEQGDSAMYLCASSSSGTSFSYEQYFGPGTRLTVT.

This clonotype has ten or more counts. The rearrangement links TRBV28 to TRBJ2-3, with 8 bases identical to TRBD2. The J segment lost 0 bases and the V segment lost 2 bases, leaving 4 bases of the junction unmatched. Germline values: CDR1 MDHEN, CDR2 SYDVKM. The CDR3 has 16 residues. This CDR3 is CASSLLSGASTDTQYF. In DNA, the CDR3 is TGTGCCAGCAGTTTACTTAGCGGGGCTAGCACAGATACGCAGTATTTT.

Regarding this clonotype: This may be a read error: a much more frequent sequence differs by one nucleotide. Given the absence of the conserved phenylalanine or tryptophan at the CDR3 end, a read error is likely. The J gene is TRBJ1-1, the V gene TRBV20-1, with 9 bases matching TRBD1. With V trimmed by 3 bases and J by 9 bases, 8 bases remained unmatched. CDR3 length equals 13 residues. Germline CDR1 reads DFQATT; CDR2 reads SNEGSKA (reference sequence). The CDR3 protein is CSASPVDRGKAFS. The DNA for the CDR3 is TGCAGTGCTAGTCCCGTGGACAGGGGCAAAGCTTTCTCT.

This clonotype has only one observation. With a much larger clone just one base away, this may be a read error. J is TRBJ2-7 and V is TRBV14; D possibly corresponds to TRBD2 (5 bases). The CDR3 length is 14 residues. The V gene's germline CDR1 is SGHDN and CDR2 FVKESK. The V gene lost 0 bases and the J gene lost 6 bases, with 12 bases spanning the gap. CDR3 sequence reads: CASSQEGRGLEQYF. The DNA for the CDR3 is TGTGCCAGCAGCCAAGAGGGCCGGGGTCTCGAGCAGTACTTC.

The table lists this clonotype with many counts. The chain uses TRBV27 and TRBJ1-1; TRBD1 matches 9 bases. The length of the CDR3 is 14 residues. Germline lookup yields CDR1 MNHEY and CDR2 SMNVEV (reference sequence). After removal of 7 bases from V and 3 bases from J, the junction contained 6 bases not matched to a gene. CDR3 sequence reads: CASMLGQGYTEAFF. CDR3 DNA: TGTGCCAGCATGTTGGGACAGGGATACACTGAAGCTTTCTTT.

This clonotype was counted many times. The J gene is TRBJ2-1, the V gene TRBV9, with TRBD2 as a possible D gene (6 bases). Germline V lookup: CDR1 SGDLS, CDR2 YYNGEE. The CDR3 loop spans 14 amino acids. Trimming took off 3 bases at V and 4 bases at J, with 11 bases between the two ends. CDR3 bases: TGTGCCAGCAGCGCGGAGGGTCTATACAATGAGCAGTTCTTC. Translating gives CASSAEGLYNEQFF. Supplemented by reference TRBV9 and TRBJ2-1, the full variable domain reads DSGVTQTPKHLITATGQRVTLRCSPRSGDLSVYWYQQSLDQGLQFLIQYYNGEERAKGNILERFSAQQFPDLHSELNLSSLELGDSALYFCASSAEGLYNEQFFGPGTRLTVL.

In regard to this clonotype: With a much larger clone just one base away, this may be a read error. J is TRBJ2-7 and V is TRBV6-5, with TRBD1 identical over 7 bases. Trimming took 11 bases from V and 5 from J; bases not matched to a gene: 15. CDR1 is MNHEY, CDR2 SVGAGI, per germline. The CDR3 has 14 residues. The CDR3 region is CAARKAGGVDEQYF. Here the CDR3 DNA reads TGTGCCGCCCGAAAGGCAGGGGGAGTCGACGAGCAGTACTTC.

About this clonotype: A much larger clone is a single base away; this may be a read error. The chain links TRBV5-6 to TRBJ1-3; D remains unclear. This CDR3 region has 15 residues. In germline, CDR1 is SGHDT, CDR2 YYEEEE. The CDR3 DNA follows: TGTGCCAGCAGCCGAGAGGGAGTCTCTGAAAACACCATATATTTT. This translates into CASSREGVSENTIYF.

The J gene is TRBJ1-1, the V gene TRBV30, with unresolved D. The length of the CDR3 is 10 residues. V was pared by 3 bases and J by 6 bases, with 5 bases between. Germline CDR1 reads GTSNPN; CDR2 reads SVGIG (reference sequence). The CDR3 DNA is TGTGCCTGGAGGGGCGCTGAAGCTTTCTTT. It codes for CAWRGAEAFF.

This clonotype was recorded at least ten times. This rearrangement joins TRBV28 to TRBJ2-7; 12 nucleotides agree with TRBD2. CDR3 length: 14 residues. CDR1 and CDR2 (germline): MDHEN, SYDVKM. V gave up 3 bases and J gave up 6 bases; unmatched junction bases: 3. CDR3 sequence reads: CASSFRLAGVEQYF. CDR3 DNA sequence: TGTGCCAGCAGTTTCCGACTAGCGGGAGTCGAGCAGTACTTC.

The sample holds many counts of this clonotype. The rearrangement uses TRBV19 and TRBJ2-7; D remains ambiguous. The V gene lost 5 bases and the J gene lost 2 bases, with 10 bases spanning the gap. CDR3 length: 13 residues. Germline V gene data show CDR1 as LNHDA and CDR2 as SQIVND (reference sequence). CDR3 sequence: CASSGLGPYEQYF. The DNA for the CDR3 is TGTGCCAGTAGTGGGCTGGGCCCCTACGAGCAGTACTTC.

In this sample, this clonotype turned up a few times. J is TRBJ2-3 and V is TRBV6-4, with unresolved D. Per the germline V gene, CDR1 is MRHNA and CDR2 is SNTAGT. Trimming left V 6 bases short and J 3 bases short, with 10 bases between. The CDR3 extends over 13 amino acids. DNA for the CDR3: TGTGCCAGCAGCGCCCCTGGGACAGATACGCAGTATTTT. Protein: CASSAPGTDTQYF.

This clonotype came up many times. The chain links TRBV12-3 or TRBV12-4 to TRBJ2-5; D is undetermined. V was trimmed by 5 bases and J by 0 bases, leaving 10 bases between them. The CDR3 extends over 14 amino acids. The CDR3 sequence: CASSTDPYQETQYF. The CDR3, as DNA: TGTGCCAGCAGTACCGACCCGTACCAAGAGACCCAGTACTTC.